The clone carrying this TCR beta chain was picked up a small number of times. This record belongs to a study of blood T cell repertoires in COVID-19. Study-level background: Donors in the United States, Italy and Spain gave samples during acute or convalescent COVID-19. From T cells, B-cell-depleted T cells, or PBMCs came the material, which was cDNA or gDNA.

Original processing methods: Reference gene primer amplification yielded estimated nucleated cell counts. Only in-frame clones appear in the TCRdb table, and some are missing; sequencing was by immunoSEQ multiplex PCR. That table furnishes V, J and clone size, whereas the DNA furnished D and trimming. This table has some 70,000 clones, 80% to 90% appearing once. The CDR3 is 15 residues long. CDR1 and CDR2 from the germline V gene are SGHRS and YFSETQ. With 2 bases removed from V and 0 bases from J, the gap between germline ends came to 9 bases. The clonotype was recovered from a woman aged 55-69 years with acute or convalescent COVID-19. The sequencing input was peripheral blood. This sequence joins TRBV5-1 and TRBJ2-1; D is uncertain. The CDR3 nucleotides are TGCGCCAGCAGCTTACTCCCAAGCTCCTACAATGAGCAGTTCTTC. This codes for CASSLLPSSYNEQFF.